The 28 T cell receptor beta chains below come from one sample, sequenced in a study of cytomegalovirus exposure and HLA in healthy donors listed by TCRdb under 2017. The library was produced with the immunoSEQ multiplex PCR assay. For the multiplex PCR, a mixture combining 60 forward primers for TCR Vbeta segments and 13 reverse primers for TCR Jbeta segments was used. The source is immuneACCESS, and TCRdb retained only in-frame sequences with V and J called. Part of the clones is not carried over; for the studies checked, unresolved V genes explain less than half of this, and the remainder is unexplained. Present in this sample are roughly 78,000 clones, 65% to 80% of which were seen just once. About 20% of the sample belongs to the ten largest clones. The sequenced sample was PBMCs. Every receptor here comes from a man aged 40-49 years in good health and CMV-seropositive.

V usage is TRBV7-2 and J usage is TRBJ1-1; no reliable D call. Germline CDR1 reads SGHTA; CDR2 reads FQGNSA. The CDR3 consists of 13 residues. V was shortened by 0 bases and J by 5 bases, with 7 bases between the two germline ends. CDR3 nucleotides: TGTGCCAGCAGCTTAGCCGCAGGAACTGAAGCTTTCTTT. This encodes CASSLAAGTEAFF.

The rearrangement joins TRBV7-8 to TRBJ1-1; D may be TRBD1 (6 bases). CDR3 length equals 15 residues. The germline CDR1 and CDR2 sequences are SGHVS and FQNEAQ. V gave up 1 base and J gave up 0 bases, with 9 bases separating them. The CDR3 region is CASSLGGHLNTEAFF. The DNA of the CDR3 is TGTGCCAGCAGCTTAGGGGGACACCTGAACACTGAAGCTTTCTTT.

The gene calls are TRBV27 and TRBJ1-5, with D possibly being TRBD1 (6 bases). Germline V gene sequence: CDR1 MNHEY, CDR2 SMNVEV (reference sequence). This CDR3 has 15 residues. Trimming cost V 1 base and J 5 bases, with 12 bases left between them. The CDR3 DNA reads TGTGCCAGCAGTTTATTAATGGGGGCGGATCAGCCCCAGCATTTT. Amino acid sequence: CASSLLMGADQPQHF.

The gene calls are TRBV5-8 and TRBJ2-5; D may be TRBD2 (5 bases). There are 14 residues in the CDR3. The ends were cut back, 4 bases at V and 8 bases at J, with 18 bases in the middle. CDR1 is SGHTS and CDR2 is YDEGEE in the germline V gene. Here the CDR3 reads CASSPLLGSGTQYF. The CDR3 bases are TGTGCCAGCAGCCCATTGCTAGGGTCGGGAACCCAGTACTTC.

This clone was observed a handful of times. V is TRBV19 and J is TRBJ2-3, with TRBD1 as a possible D gene (6 bases). V was pared by 4 bases and J by 2 bases, with 10 bases between. There are 14 residues in the CDR3. Germline loops: CDR1 LNHDA, CDR2 SQIVND (reference sequence). The CDR3 loop reads CASSTQGPTDTQYF. CDR3 in DNA: TGTGCCAGTAGTACACAGGGCCCCACAGATACGCAGTATTTT.

This clone has a handful of counts. The chain has TRBV4-3 and TRBJ1-1; 9 positions agree with TRBD1. Trimming took 0 bases from V and 4 from J; bases not matched to a gene: 9. The CDR3 totals 17 residues. Germline V gene lookup returns CDR1 LGHNA and CDR2 YSLEER. CDR3 protein: CASSQDRAGQGITEAFF. In DNA form, the CDR3 reads TGCGCCAGCAGCCAAGATCGGGCGGGACAGGGTATCACTGAAGCTTTCTTT.

The chain carries TRBV29-1 and TRBJ1-5; TRBD1 agrees at 8 bases. Germline V gene lookup returns CDR1 SQVTM and CDR2 ANQGSEA. This CDR3 has 15 residues. The V segment lost 5 bases and the J segment 1 base; nucleotides outside the gene matches: 7. The CDR3 DNA sequence: TGCAGCGTTTTGGACAGGACAGGGAGCAATCAGCCCCAGCATTTT. Its protein product is CSVLDRTGSNQPQHF.

This rearrangement joins TRBV5-1 to TRBJ1-6, with a possible D match to TRBD1 (5 bases). Deletions cut 0 bases from V and 10 bases from J, with 11 bases between. Germline V CDR1 and CDR2: SGHRS, YFSETQ. The CDR3 runs to 14 residues. This chain's CDR3 is CASSLVGGNSPLHF. CDR3 in DNA: TGCGCCAGCAGCTTGGTGGGGGGGAACTCACCCCTCCACTTT.

The rearrangement uses TRBV6-5 and TRBJ2-2, with 8 positions matching TRBD2. Germline V gene lookup returns CDR1 MNHEY and CDR2 SVGAGI. This CDR3 is 15 amino acids long. The junction had 6 bases not matched to a gene; V was cut back by 5 bases and J by 4 bases. The CDR3 loop is CASSGGLGLTGELFF. The CDR3 bases are TGTGCCAGCAGTGGGGGACTAGGTCTCACCGGGGAGCTGTTTTTT.

The chain has TRBV7-2 and TRBJ2-3; D uncertain. Germline lookup yields CDR1 SGHTA and CDR2 FQGNSA. V was cut by 3 bases and J by 2 bases, with 9 bases left in between. CDR3 length: 14 residues. The DNA for the CDR3 is TGTGCCAGCAGCTTCTCTAGAAACACAGATACGCAGTATTTT. As protein: CASSFSRNTDTQYF.

This clone was counted a single time. The chain carries TRBV19 and TRBJ1-1, with D tentatively TRBD1 (5 bases). Germline V gene lookup returns CDR1 LNHDA and CDR2 SQIVND (reference sequence). The CDR3 is 13 residues long. Trimming shortened V by 8 bases and J by 5 bases, and 15 bases separated the two germline ends. CDR3 sequence (DNA): TGTGCCAGTCAGGCAGGGCAGGGTACTGAAGCTTTCTTT. This sequence encodes CASQAGQGTEAFF.

On this clone itself: Other DNA sequences in this specimen translate into the identical CDR3. The chain joins TRBV6-5 to TRBJ1-1, with D unresolved. The ends were cut back, 6 bases at V and 4 bases at J, with 9 bases in the middle. Germline lookup yields CDR1 MNHEY and CDR2 SVGAGI. The CDR3 is 12 amino acids. Here the CDR3 DNA reads TGTGCCAGCAGCCGAGGTGGCACTGAAGCTTTCTTT. Protein product: CASSRGGTEAFF.

The rearrangement links TRBV19 to TRBJ2-6, with 8 bases identical to TRBD1. V shed 6 bases and J 3 bases; nucleotides not matched to a gene: 10. CDR1 LNHDA and CDR2 SQIVND come from the germline V gene (reference sequence). CDR3 size: 17 residues. For the CDR3, the DNA is TGTGCCAGTAGAGGTGGGTCAGGGGGCGTTGGGGCCAACGTCCTGACTTTC. Translation gives CASRGGSGGVGANVLTF.

This clone appeared a few times. The chain joins TRBV5-4 to TRBJ2-5; 7 bases fit TRBD2. This CDR3 comprises 16 residues. The trim removed 0 bases at V and 5 bases at J, leaving 10 bases unmatched. Germline lookup yields CDR1 SGHNT and CDR2 YYREEE (reference sequence). The chain's CDR3 is CASSLGASGLMETQYF. CDR3 sequence (DNA): TGTGCCAGCAGCTTGGGGGCTAGCGGCCTGATGGAGACCCAGTACTTC.

The chain has TRBV5-4 and TRBJ2-3; D perhaps matches TRBD1 (6 bases). Trimming shortened V by 1 base and J by 6 bases, and 9 bases separated the two germline ends. The germline gives CDR1 SGHNT, CDR2 YYREEE (reference sequence). The length of the CDR3 is 13 residues. The CDR3 spells CASSLTGSDTQYF. Written as DNA, the CDR3 is TGTGCCAGCAGCTTGACAGGGTCGGATACGCAGTATTTT. The full variable domain, completed using reference TRBV5-4 and TRBJ2-3, is ETGVTQSPTHLIKTRGQQVTLRCSSQSGHNTVSWYQQALGQGPQFIFQYYREEENGRGNFPPRFSGLQFPNYSSELNVNALELDDSALYLCASSLTGSDTQYFGPGTRLTVL.

This clone was recorded a few times. This chain connects TRBV7-9 to TRBJ2-5; 8 bases are shared with TRBD1. The J call is uncertain, as TRBJ2-7 better fits the DNA end. The CDR3 length is 14 residues. The germline gives CDR1 SEHNR, CDR2 FQNEAQ (reference sequence). In DNA form, the CDR3 reads TGTGCCAGCACCATTAGACAGGGGTCCTACGAGCAGTACTTC. Translated, it gives CASTIRQGSYEQYF.

The chain combines TRBV2 with TRBJ2-1; 15 bases are a match to TRBD2. Germline V lookup: CDR1 SNHLY, CDR2 FYNNEI. The CDR3 extends over 15 amino acids. J was trimmed by 6 bases and V by 6 bases; bases with no gene match: 3. The DNA for the CDR3 is TGTGCCAGCAGGAGGACTAGCGGGGGGGCCAATGAGCAGTTCTTC. Its protein product is CASRRTSGGANEQFF.

J is TRBJ2-5 and V is TRBV2, with 15 bases aligning to TRBD2. Looked up from germline, CDR1 is SNHLY and CDR2 is FYNNEI. The CDR3 is 13 residues long. The J segment lost 13 bases and the V segment lost 7 bases, leaving 7 bases of the junction unmatched. The DNA for the CDR3 is TGTGCCAGCACCAGGACTAGCGGGGGGGCCCCGTACTTC. This encodes CASTRTSGGAPYF.

This clone was observed a handful of times. In nucleotides, the CDR3 is TGTGCCAGCAGCCCCAGGGGGTACGAGCAGTTCTTC. Translating gives CASSPRGYEQFF. The chain recombines TRBV6-5 with TRBJ2-1; 7 nucleotides align to TRBD1. This CDR3 has 12 amino acids. Trimming at V came to 6 bases and at J to 10 bases, leaving 6 bases not matched to a gene. The germline CDR1 and CDR2 sequences are MNHEY and SVGAGI.

The genes are TRBV11-2 and TRBJ2-1; unclear D gene. The CDR3 runs to 12 residues. V lost 1 base and J lost 6, with 4 bases in between. The germline V gene encodes CDR1 SGHAT and CDR2 FQNNGV. The CDR3 DNA sequence: TGTGCCAGCAGCTTAGTAGTCAATGAGCAGTTCTTC. Translation gives CASSLVVNEQFF. The complete variable domain, with remaining parts taken from reference TRBV11-2 and TRBJ2-1, reads EAGVAQSPRYKIIEKRQSVAFWCNPISGHATLYWYQQILGQGPKLLIQFQNNGVVDDSQLPKDRFSAERLKGVDSTLKIQPAKLEDSAVYLCASSLVVNEQFFGPGTRLTVL.

V gene TRBV6-5 combines with J gene TRBJ2-1; TRBD1 agrees at 10 bases. CDR1 and CDR2 from the germline V gene are MNHEY and SVGAGI. Trimming cost V 7 bases and J 6 bases; bases outside gene matches: 9. The CDR3 runs 15 residues. The CDR3 region has the DNA TGTGCCAGCAAGGGTACGGGACAGGGGCGCAATGAGCAGTTCTTC. Translated, it gives CASKGTGQGRNEQFF.

This chain uses TRBV19 with TRBJ2-7, with 7 nucleotides matching TRBD1. Trimming removed 4 bases from V and 2 bases from J; junction bases left unmatched: 2. Germline values: CDR1 LNHDA, CDR2 SQIVND (reference sequence). This CDR3 region has 13 residues. The CDR3 coding sequence is TGTGCCAGTAGTAACCAGGGGGCCTACGAGCAGTACTTC. Protein: CASSNQGAYEQYF. The full variable domain, its missing parts supplied by reference TRBV19 and TRBJ2-7, is DGGITQSPKYLFRKEGQNVTLSCEQNLNHDAMYWYRQDPGQGLRLIYYSQIVNDFQKGDIAEGYSVSREKKESFPLTVTSAQKNPTAFYLCASSNQGAYEQYFGPGTRLTVT.

CDR3 nucleotide sequence: TGTGCCTGGAGTAAGCCAGGGTACATGGGGGGCTACACCTTC. Translated: CAWSKPGYMGGYTF. The J gene is TRBJ1-2, the V gene TRBV30, with D tentatively TRBD1 (5 bases). The CDR3 extends over 14 amino acids. Trimming pared 2 bases from V and 8 bases from J, leaving 18 bases between. Germline lookup yields CDR1 GTSNPN and CDR2 SVGIG (reference sequence).

The chain couples TRBV4-1 to TRBJ1-1; D ambiguous. V lost 2 bases and J lost 10, with 17 bases in between. The CDR3 totals 14 residues. Germline CDR1 and CDR2: MGHRA and YSYEKL. CDR3 sequence (DNA): TGCGCCAGCAGCCAAATAGGAGGGTCTTACGGAGCTTTCTTT. This sequence encodes CASSQIGGSYGAFF.

The chain uses TRBV5-6 and TRBJ2-3, with TRBD1 matching 8 bases. With V trimmed by 0 bases and J by 4 bases, 7 bases remained unmatched. CDR1 is SGHDT, CDR2 YYEEEE, per germline. CDR3 length: 16 amino acids. CDR3 bases: TGTGCCAGCAGCTTGGATACAGGGGGGATGGCAGATACGCAGTATTTT. Amino acids: CASSLDTGGMADTQYF.

V and J are TRBV18 and TRBJ1-1; 11 positions agree with TRBD1. This CDR3 has 16 amino acids. The ends lost 6 bases at V and 1 base at J; junction bases unmatched: 7. Germline V gives CDR1 KGHSH, CDR2 LQKENI. CDR3 residues: CASSPRTGGENTEAFF. DNA of the CDR3: TGTGCCAGCTCTCCCAGGACAGGGGGCGAGAACACTGAAGCTTTCTTT.

This sequence joins TRBV9 and TRBJ2-7; 8 bases are a match to TRBD2. In germline, CDR1 is SGDLS, CDR2 YYNGEE. V lost 4 bases, J lost 6 bases, and 9 bases stayed unmatched. There are 14 residues in the CDR3. DNA of the CDR3: TGTGCCAGCAGCCCGGGGGGGCGGCCAATCGAGCAGTACTTC. The encoded protein is CASSPGGRPIEQYF.

The chain couples TRBV5-4 to TRBJ1-6; 9 bases map to TRBD1. The J segment lost 7 bases and the V segment lost 4 bases, leaving 3 bases of the junction unmatched. The CDR3 has 14 residues. The germline V gene encodes CDR1 SGHNT and CDR2 YYREEE (reference sequence). This CDR3 reads CASSRDRGNSPLHF. The CDR3 DNA is TGTGCCAGCAGCCGCGACAGGGGGAATTCACCCCTCCACTTT.